This T cell receptor (beta chain) was sequenced during a study of cytomegalovirus exposure and HLA in healthy donors. Per the germline V gene, CDR1 is SGDLS and CDR2 is YYNGEE. V gave up 2 bases and J gave up 3 bases, with 13 bases separating them. This CDR3 is 15 amino acids long. Note on this clone: The antigen is undetermined.

The PCR contained 60 Vbeta and 13 Jbeta primers. The repertoire was sequenced with immunoSEQ multiplex PCR; TCRdb's copy has only in-frame clones and lacks some. The profile covers 200,000 or so clones, with over 75% appearing a single time and about 2.7% taken by the ten largest. Study conclusions and caveats: In vitro testing confirmed a few CMV-associated chains as specific for CMV antigens. It is likely that the observed cluster of highly shared sequence variants was a sequencing artifact. Some TCR beta chains (more than 150 of them) were listed as cytomegalovirus-associated.

This sequence was found in a woman in her 30s in good health and CMV-seronegative. The gene calls are TRBV9 and TRBJ2-3; D gene ambiguous. Source material: PBMCs. CDR3 protein: CASSVLSSGTDTQYF. In nucleotides, the CDR3 is TGTGCCAGCAGCGTCCTAAGTAGTGGTACAGATACGCAGTATTTT.